Presented here are 7 T cell receptor beta chains from one specimen sequenced in a study of blood T cell repertoires in COVID-19 (TCRdb year 2020). Library method: the immunoSEQ multiplex PCR assay. TCRdb stores this immuneACCESS table with in-frame sequences only. Part of the clones is absent; in the studies checked, under half of the shortfall reflects unresolved V genes, and no reason is known for the rest. The sample yields tens of thousands of clones; 75% to 80% were counted once. The ten largest clonotypes hold about 6% of the sample. The sample was peripheral blood. The receptors shown here come from a man aged 65 to 85 with COVID-19, enrolled during active disease.

This clone was observed a few times. The rearrangement joins TRBV11-3 to TRBJ2-3; D perhaps matches TRBD2 (6 bases). Germline V lookup: CDR1 SGHNT, CDR2 YENEEA. Trimming stripped 0 bases from V and 3 bases from J, with 10 bases between. The CDR3 spans 15 residues. The DNA for the CDR3 is TGTGCCAGCAGCTTAGAGTTGGAGGGTACAGATACGCAGTATTTT. It translates to CASSLELEGTDTQYF.

The chain has TRBV10-3 and TRBJ1-5; unclear D gene. Trimming removed 6 bases from V and 4 bases from J, with 7 bases in between. CDR3 length: 12 amino acids. From germline, CDR1 is ENHRY and CDR2 SYGVKD. CDR3 sequence (DNA): TGTGCCATCAGCGGAGGAAATCAGCCCCAGCATTTT. Translated: CAISGGNQPQHF.

CDR3: CASSPGGAGQPQHF. The CDR3 DNA follows: TGTGCCAGCAGCCCGGGGGGGGCAGGGCAGCCCCAGCATTTT. This chain joins TRBV5-4 and TRBJ1-5; D possibly corresponds to TRBD1 (6 bases). From germline, CDR1 is SGHNT and CDR2 YYREEE (reference sequence). This CDR3 contains 14 residues. Between the trimmed V and J ends, which lost 4 bases and 7 bases, there was a span of 15 bases.

This clone came up a few times. The V gene is TRBV5-4, the J gene TRBJ2-5, with D possibly TRBD2 on 6 matching bases. The CDR3 runs 16 residues. V gave up 3 bases and J gave up 3 bases, with 18 bases separating them. In germline, CDR1 is SGHNT, CDR2 YYREEE (reference sequence). CDR3 amino acids: CASSSIDGGAKETQYF. The CDR3 DNA reads as TGTGCCAGCAGCTCGATAGACGGAGGGGCGAAAGAGACCCAGTACTTC.

V and J are TRBV15 and TRBJ1-5; D is perhaps TRBD1 (6 bases). The CDR3 runs 17 residues. V shed 0 bases and J shed 1 base, with 13 bases lying between them. Germline V gene sequence: CDR1 LNHNV, CDR2 YYDKDF (reference sequence). The CDR3 region has the DNA TGTGCCACCAGCAGAGAGGGGGCCGGACGGAGCAATCAGCCCCAGCATTTT. Residues: CATSREGAGRSNQPQHF.

The chain combines TRBV7-2 with TRBJ2-3; D is possibly TRBD1 (6 bases). Trimming took off 8 bases at V and 6 bases at J, with 12 bases between the two ends. Germline-derived CDR1 and CDR2 are SGHTA and FQGNSA. The CDR3 is 12 amino acids. The CDR3 nucleotides read TGTGCCAGCCGAGGGGGTGGGGATACGCAGTATTTT. As protein: CASRGGGDTQYF.

The chain combines TRBV4-1 with TRBJ2-7; 7 nucleotides agree with TRBD1. Germline V gene sequence: CDR1 MGHRA, CDR2 YSYEKL. This CDR3 is 13 amino acids long. V trimming: 2 bases; J trimming: 6 bases; junction bases outside the gene matches: 4. This CDR3 is CASSQPQGPEQYF. CDR3 DNA sequence: TGCGCCAGCAGCCAACCACAGGGGCCCGAGCAGTACTTC.